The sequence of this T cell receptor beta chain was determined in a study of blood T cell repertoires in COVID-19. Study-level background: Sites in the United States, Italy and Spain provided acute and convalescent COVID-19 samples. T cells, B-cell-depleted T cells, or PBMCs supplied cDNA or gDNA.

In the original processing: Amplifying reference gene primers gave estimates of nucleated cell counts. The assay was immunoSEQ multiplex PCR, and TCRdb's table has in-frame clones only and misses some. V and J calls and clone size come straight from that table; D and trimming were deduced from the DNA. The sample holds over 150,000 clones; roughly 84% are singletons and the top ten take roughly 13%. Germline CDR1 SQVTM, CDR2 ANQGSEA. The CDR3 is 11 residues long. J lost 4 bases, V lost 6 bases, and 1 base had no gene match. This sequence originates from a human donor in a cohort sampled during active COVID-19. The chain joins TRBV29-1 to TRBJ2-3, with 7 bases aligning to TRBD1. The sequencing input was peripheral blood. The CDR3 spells CSVTGPDTQYF. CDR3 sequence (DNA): TGCAGCGTGACAGGGCCAGATACGCAGTATTTT.